The clone carrying this TCR beta chain has more than one count but fewer than ten. This specimen comes from a study of blood T cell repertoires in COVID-19. About the study: COVID-19 samples collected from the United States, Italy and Spain covered acute and convalescent phases. PBMCs, B-cell-depleted T cells, or T cells were the source of the cDNA or gDNA that made up the material.

Source study methods: Reference gene primer amplification in the assay estimated nucleated cell counts. The data were produced by immunoSEQ multiplex PCR, yet TCRdb's version contains in-frame clones alone and is incomplete. D and trimming come from the DNA, and the V and J calls and clone size come from that table. The repertoire includes about 170,000 clones, around 67% of them detected once, and about 3% sits in the top ten. Germline CDR1 reads SNHLY; CDR2 reads FYNNEI. V lost 6 bases and J 3 bases, leaving 17 bases between the germline ends. The CDR3 runs to 15 residues. The TCR was taken from an elderly woman with acute or convalescent COVID-19. Input material: peripheral blood. The gene calls are TRBV2 and TRBJ2-5; D perhaps matches TRBD1 (7 bases). Written as DNA, the CDR3 is TGTGCCAGCAGCCGGGGGCCAGGGGGTGAAGAGACCCAGTACTTC. This gives the protein CASSRGPGGEETQYF.